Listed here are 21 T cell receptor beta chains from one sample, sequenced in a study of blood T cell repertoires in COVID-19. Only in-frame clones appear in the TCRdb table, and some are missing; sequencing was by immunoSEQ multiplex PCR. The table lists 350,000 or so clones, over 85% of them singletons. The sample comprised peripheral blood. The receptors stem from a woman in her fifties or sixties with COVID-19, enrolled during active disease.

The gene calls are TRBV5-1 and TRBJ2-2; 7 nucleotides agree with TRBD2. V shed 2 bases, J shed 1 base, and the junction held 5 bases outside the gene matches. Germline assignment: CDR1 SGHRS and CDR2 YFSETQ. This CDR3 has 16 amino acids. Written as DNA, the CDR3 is TGCGCCAGCAGCTTCGGTTCTAGCGGGAACACCGGGGAGCTGTTTTTT. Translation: CASSFGSSGNTGELFF.

CDR3 in DNA: TGTGCCAGCAGGACCGGGACAGGGGGCAACCCCTACGAGCAGTACTTC. Its translation is CASRTGTGGNPYEQYF. The chain is built from TRBV28 and TRBJ2-7; 12 nucleotides match TRBD1. Germline CDR1 is MDHEN and CDR2 is SYDVKM. The V segment lost 6 bases and the J segment 2 bases; nucleotides outside the gene matches: 8. The CDR3 is 16 residues long.

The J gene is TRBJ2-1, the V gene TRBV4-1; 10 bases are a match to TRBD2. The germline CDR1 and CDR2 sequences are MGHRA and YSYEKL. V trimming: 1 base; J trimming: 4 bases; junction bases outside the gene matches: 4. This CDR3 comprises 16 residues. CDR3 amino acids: CASSQGKLAGYNEQFF. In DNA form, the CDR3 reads TGCGCCAGCAGCCAAGGTAAACTAGCGGGGTACAATGAGCAGTTCTTC.

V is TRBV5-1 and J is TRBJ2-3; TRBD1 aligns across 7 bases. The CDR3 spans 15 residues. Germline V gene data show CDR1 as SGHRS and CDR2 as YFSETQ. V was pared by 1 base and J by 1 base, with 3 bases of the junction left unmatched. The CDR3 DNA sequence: TGCGCCAGCAGCTTGACAGGGGTGGGCACAGATACGCAGTATTTT. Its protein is CASSLTGVGTDTQYF.

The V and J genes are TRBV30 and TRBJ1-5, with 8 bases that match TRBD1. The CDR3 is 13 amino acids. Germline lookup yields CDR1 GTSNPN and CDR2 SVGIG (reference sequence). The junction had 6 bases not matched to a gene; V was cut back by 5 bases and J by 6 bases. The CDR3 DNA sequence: TGTGCCTGGGACAGGGGCTCGGCTCAGCCCCAGCATTTT. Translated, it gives CAWDRGSAQPQHF.

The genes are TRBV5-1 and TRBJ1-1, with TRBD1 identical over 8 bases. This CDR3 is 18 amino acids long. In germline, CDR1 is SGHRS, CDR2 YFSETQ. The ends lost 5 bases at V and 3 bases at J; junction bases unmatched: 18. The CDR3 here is CASRPFSTTGVADTEAFF. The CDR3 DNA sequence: TGCGCCAGCAGGCCCTTTTCCACGACAGGGGTAGCGGACACTGAAGCTTTCTTT.

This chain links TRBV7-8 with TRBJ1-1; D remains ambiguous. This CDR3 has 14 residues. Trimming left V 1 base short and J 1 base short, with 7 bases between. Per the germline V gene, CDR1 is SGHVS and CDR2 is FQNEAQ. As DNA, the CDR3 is TGTGCCAGCAGCTTAGTGGCGGAGAACACTGAAGCTTTCTTT. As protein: CASSLVAENTEAFF.

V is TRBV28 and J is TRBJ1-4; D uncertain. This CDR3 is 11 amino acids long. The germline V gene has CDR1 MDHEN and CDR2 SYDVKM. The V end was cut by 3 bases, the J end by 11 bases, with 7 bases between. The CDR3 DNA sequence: TGTGCCAGCAGTTTCGGGTGGAAACTGTTTTTT. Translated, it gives CASSFGWKLFF.

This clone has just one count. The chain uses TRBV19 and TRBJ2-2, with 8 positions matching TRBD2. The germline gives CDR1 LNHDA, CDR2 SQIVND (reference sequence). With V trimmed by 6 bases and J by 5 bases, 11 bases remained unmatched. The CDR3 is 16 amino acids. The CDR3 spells CASRGLAGRRTGELFF. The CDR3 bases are TGTGCCAGTAGGGGCCTAGCGGGCAGAAGGACCGGGGAGCTGTTTTTT.

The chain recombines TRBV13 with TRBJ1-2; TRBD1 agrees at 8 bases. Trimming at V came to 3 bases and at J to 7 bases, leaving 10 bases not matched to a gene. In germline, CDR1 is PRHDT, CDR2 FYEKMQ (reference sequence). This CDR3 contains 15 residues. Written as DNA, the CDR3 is TGTGCCAGCAGCTTTGGCACAGGGGGAGTACGTGGCTACACCTTC. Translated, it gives CASSFGTGGVRGYTF.

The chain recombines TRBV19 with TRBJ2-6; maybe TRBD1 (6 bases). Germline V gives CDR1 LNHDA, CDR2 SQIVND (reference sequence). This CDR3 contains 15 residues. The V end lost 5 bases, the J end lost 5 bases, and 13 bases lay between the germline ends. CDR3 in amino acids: CASSLPDSRANVLTF. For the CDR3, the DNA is TGTGCCAGTAGTTTACCGGACAGCCGGGCCAACGTCCTGACTTTC.

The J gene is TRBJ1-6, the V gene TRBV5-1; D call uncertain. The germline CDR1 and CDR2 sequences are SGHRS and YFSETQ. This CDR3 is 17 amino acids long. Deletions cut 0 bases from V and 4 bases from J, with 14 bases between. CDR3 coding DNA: TGCGCCAGCAGCTTGGGTTTGACTACCTCTTATAATTCACCCCTCCACTTT. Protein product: CASSLGLTTSYNSPLHF.

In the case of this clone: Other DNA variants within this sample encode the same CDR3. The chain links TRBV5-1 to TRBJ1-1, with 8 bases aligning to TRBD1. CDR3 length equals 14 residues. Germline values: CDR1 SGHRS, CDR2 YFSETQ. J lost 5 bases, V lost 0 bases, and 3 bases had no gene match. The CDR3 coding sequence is TGCGCCAGCAGCTTGGGGACAGGGACTACTGAAGCTTTCTTT. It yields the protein CASSLGTGTTEAFF.

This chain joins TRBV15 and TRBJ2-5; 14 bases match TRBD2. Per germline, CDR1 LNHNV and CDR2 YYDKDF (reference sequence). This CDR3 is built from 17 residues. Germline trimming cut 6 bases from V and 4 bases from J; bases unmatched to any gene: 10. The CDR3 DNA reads TGTGCCACCAGTCCCAGCGGACTAGCGGGGGGAGGAGAGACCCAGTACTTC. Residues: CATSPSGLAGGGETQYF. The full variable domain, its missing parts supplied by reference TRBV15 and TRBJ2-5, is DAMVIQNPRYQVTQFGKPVTLSCSQTLNHNVMYWYQQKSSQAPKLLFHYYDKDFNNEADTPDNFQSRRPNTSFCFLDIRSPGLGDTAMYLCATSPSGLAGGGETQYFGPGTRLLVL.

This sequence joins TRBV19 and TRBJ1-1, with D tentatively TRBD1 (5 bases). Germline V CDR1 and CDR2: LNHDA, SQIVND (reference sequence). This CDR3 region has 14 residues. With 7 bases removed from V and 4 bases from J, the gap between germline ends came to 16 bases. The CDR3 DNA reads TGTGCCAGTATCAACCAGGGCGTCGGCACTGAAGCTTTCTTT. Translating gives CASINQGVGTEAFF.

CDR3 in amino acids: CASSRSGTEDYGYTF. DNA for the CDR3: TGTGCCAGCTCACGATCCGGGACAGAGGACTATGGCTACACCTTC. This rearrangement joins TRBV18 to TRBJ1-2; 7 bases map to TRBD1. Germline CDR1 reads KGHSH; CDR2 reads LQKENI. The CDR3 runs to 15 residues. J was trimmed by 3 bases and V by 4 bases; bases with no gene match: 8.

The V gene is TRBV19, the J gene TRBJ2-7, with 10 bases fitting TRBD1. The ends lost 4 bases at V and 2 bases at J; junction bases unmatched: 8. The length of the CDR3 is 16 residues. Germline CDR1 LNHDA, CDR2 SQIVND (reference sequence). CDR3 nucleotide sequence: TGTGCCAGTAGTAGAGCCTCGGGACAGGGGACCTACGAGCAGTACTTC. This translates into CASSRASGQGTYEQYF.

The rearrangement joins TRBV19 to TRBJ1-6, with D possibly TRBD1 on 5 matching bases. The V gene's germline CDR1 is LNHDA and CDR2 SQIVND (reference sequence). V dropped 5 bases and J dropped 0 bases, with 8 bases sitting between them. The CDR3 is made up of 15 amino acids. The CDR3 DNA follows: TGTGCCAGTAGTTACAGGAGCTCCTATAATTCACCCCTCCACTTT. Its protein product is CASSYRSSYNSPLHF. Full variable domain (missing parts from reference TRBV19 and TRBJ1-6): DGGITQSPKYLFRKEGQNVTLSCEQNLNHDAMYWYRQDPGQGLRLIYYSQIVNDFQKGDIAEGYSVSREKKESFPLTVTSAQKNPTAFYLCASSYRSSYNSPLHFGNGTRLTVT.

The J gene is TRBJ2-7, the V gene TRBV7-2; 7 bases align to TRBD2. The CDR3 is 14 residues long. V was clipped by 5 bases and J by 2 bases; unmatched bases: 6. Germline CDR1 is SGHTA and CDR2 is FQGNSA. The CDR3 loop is CASSLSGGTYEQYF. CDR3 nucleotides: TGTGCCAGCAGCCTCTCCGGGGGGACCTACGAGCAGTACTTC.

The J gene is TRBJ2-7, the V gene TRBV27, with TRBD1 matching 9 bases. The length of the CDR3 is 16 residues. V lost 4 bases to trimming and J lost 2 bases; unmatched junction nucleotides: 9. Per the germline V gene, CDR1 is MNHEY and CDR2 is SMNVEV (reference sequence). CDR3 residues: CASSYRRTGGAYEQYF. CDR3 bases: TGTGCCAGCAGTTACCGTAGAACAGGGGGCGCCTACGAGCAGTACTTC.

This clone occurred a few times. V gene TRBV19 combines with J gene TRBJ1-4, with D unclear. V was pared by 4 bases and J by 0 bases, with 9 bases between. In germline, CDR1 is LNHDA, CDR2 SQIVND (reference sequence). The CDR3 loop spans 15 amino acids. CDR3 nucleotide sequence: TGTGCCAGTAGTACTCGAGATGCAACTAATGAAAAACTGTTTTTT. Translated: CASSTRDATNEKLFF.